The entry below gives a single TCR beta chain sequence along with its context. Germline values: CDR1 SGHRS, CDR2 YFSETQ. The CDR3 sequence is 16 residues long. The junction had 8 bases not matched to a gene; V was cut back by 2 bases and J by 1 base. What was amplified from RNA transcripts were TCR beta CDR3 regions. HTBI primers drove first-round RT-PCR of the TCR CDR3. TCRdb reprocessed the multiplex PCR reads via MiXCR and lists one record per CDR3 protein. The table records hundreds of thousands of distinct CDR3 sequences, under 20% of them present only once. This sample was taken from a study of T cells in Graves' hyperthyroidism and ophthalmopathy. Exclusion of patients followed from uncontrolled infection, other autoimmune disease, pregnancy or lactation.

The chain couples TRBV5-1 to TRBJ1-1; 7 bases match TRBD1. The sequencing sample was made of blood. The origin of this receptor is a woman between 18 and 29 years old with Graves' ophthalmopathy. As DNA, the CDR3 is TGCGCCAGCAGCTTCGGTACAGGGGCGCCGAACACTGAAGCTTTCTTT. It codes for CASSFGTGAPNTEAFF.